One and the same sample provided the 8 T cell receptor beta chains below, sequenced in a study of blood T cell repertoires in COVID-19. The data were produced by immunoSEQ multiplex PCR, yet TCRdb's version contains in-frame clones alone and is incomplete. The sample contains approximately 490,000 clones, 80% to 90% of which appear only once. The source material was PBMCs or T cells enriched from blood (not recorded which). These receptor sequences come from a woman aged 55 to 70 who had recovered from COVID-19.

The rearrangement uses TRBV6-6 and TRBJ1-6, with 8 bases fitting TRBD1. The CDR3 has 16 residues. After removal of 0 bases from V and 9 bases from J, the junction contained 7 bases not matched to a gene. Per germline, CDR1 MNHNY and CDR2 SVGAGI (reference sequence). Here the CDR3 reads CASSYSSSGGGSPLHF. The CDR3 region has the DNA TGTGCCAGCAGTTACTCGAGTTCAGGGGGCGGTTCACCCCTCCACTTT.

The genes are TRBV20-1 and TRBJ1-2; 8 bases line up with TRBD1. With V trimmed by 3 bases and J by 4 bases, 10 bases remained unmatched. Germline CDR1 is DFQATT and CDR2 is SNEGSKA (reference sequence). This CDR3 comprises 15 residues. CDR3 protein: CSASRLQGAGYGYTF. For the CDR3, the DNA is TGCAGTGCTAGTCGTTTGCAGGGGGCGGGCTATGGCTACACCTTC.

The chain links TRBV7-9 to TRBJ1-6, with TRBD1 matching 7 bases. The CDR3 loop spans 16 amino acids. V gave up 2 bases and J gave up 5 bases; unmatched junction bases: 6. Germline V gives CDR1 SEHNR, CDR2 FQNEAQ (reference sequence). The DNA of the CDR3 is TGTGCCAGCAGCTTAAGGCGGGACAGTAATAATTCACCCCTCCACTTT. Residues: CASSLRRDSNNSPLHF.

This clone was seen just once. The chain employs TRBV3-1 (or the pseudogene TRBV3-2) and TRBJ2-7, with 13 nucleotides matching TRBD2. V lost 1 base, J lost 4 bases, and 1 base stayed unmatched. The CDR3 sequence is 15 residues long. Germline assignment: CDR1 LGHDT and CDR2 YNNKEL (reference sequence). CDR3 sequence: CASSQGLAGGYEQYF. The CDR3 bases are TGTGCCAGCAGCCAAGGACTAGCGGGGGGTTACGAGCAGTACTTC.

The V gene is TRBV6-5, the J gene TRBJ2-7; D is possibly TRBD1 (6 bases). V dropped 6 bases and J dropped 8 bases, with 11 bases sitting between them. CDR1 is MNHEY, CDR2 SVGAGI, per germline. CDR3 size: 11 residues. The CDR3 sequence: CASRLQGQQYF. The CDR3 DNA sequence: TGTGCCAGCAGGTTACAGGGCCAGCAGTACTTC.

This chain uses TRBV6-2 or TRBV6-3 with TRBJ2-5, with TRBD2 identical over 10 bases. Germline V gene lookup returns CDR1 MNHEY and CDR2 SVGEGT. CDR3 length equals 15 residues. Unmatched junction bases numbered 1, after V lost 2 bases and J lost 1 base. CDR3 in DNA: TGTGCCAGCAGTTACAAGCGGGGGGGCCAAGAGACCCAGTACTTC. This gives the protein CASSYKRGGQETQYF.

This clone was seen once. The J gene is TRBJ2-7, the V gene TRBV5-1; possible D gene TRBD2, 5 bases. This CDR3 is 14 amino acids long. The germline CDR1 and CDR2 sequences are SGHRS and YFSETQ. Trimming shortened V by 4 bases and J by 5 bases, and 16 bases separated the two germline ends. The CDR3 here is CASSRRGLADEQYF. The CDR3 DNA reads as TGCGCCAGCAGCCGGAGAGGCCTAGCCGACGAGCAGTACTTC.

The chain recombines TRBV6-5 with TRBJ1-2; D not certain. V lost 0 bases and J 7 bases, leaving 12 bases between the germline ends. Per the germline V gene, CDR1 is MNHEY and CDR2 is SVGAGI. The CDR3 has 14 amino acids. Written as DNA, the CDR3 is TGTGCCAGCAGTTACTCGAGAGGATCGGGTGGCTACACCTTC. This codes for CASSYSRGSGGYTF.